This T cell receptor beta chain was identified during a study of T cells in Graves' hyperthyroidism and ophthalmopathy (dated by TCRdb to between 2018 and 2021). A note on the overall study: Peripheral blood samples were taken at initial diagnosis, before any treatment was given. TCR V-J signatures able to tell the groups apart were searched for in a discovery cohort of 90 to 100 patients, of whom over 40 had Graves' ophthalmopathy and under 65 had stable Graves' hyperthyroidism. According to the paper, TCR Vbeta CDR3 sequencing was carried out on 120 to 150 peripheral blood samples, which came from more than 40 ophthalmopathy, around 75 hyperthyroidism and approximately 17 progressor patients. Following sampling, methimazole starting at 30 mg daily was given to hyperthyroidism patients, and high-dose intravenous methylprednisolone was given to ophthalmopathy patients. The 95 to 100 discovery patients were divided at random into training and test sets in a 7:3 ratio. Prospective prediction of ophthalmopathy was tested in an independent validation cohort consisting of about 19 hyperthyroidism patients and approximately 16 patients who later progressed to ophthalmopathy. In addition, the study compared T-cell repertoires in thyroid tissue and in blood from a handful of Graves' hyperthyroidism patients. Beyond this particular receptor, the publication reports: A model built on a 13 V-J signature distinguished ophthalmopathy from stable hyperthyroidism, reaching about 88% sensitivity and 81.08% specificity in cross-validation and 80%/75% in testing. No statistical method was used to fix the sample size in advance, and group allocation was not hidden from the investigators. In validation, the model predicted progression to ophthalmopathy a median of 6.5 months before onset, with about 67% sensitivity and about 75% specificity. Blood samples also contained most of the expanded thyroid clonotypes (frequency above 0.001), which suggests that blood repertoires may reflect thyroid immune responses.

The TCR beta CDR3 regions were amplified from the RNA transcripts. A first-round RT-PCR of the TCR CDR3 used the HTBI primer set with the Qiagen OneStep RT-PCR kit. The libraries were constructed in a second round of multiplex PCR and then size-selected and purified. Paired-end sequencing of the libraries was performed with 100 bp reads on an Illumina HiSeq2000. The authors' pipeline ran thus. SOAPnuke was used to process the raw data, throwing out any read that contained adapters or uncalled bases, had a mean Phred below 15, or lacked an exact constant-primer or identifier match. High-quality paired reads were merged with COPE v1.2.5, and unique nucleotide sequences were defined as clonotypes. MiTCR v1.1 was used to align clonotypes to the IMGT TRBV, TRBD and TRBJ reference segments. Analysis was restricted to V-J combinations with a frequency above 0.0001, which covered roughly 99% of repertoires. A TCS score was defined as the ratio of F50 (clonal expansion) to E x V (chaos), with BLOSUM62-based TCRdist applied between CDR3 peptides within each V-J. Welch's t-statistics and random forest reduced around 550 V-J features to 13, which were used in a naive Bayes classifier (R e1071). The Morisita-Horn index was used to measure how similar the thyroid and blood repertoires were. TCRdb handled the public reads itself, with Q25 trimming in fastp and clone calling in MiXCR, and kept productive beta chains. Rows matching on CDR3 protein sequence are summarized as one entry with the most common DNA and genes. None of the V and J calls come from the authors' own analysis; TCRdb made them. Across this sample there are hundreds of thousands of distinct CDR3 sequences, with 35% to 45% seen only once. Clones ranked in the top ten supply 7.5% to 9.5% of the sample.

A patient counted as having stable Graves' hyperthyroidism if no progression to ophthalmopathy occurred over 18 months of follow-up. Hyperthyroidism patients were newly diagnosed, with disease duration under 2 months, and aged 18 to 65 years. The study excluded patients with uncontrolled infections, other autoimmune diseases, pregnancy or lactation. Clinical symptoms, serum thyroxine and TRAb, thyroid ultrasound, and orbital computed tomography formed the basis for the diagnoses. PBMCs were separated from 10 ml of fresh peripheral blood using Ficoll-Paque density gradient centrifugation. Total RNA was extracted using Trizol reagent, and RNA quality was assessed on an Agilent 2100 Bioanalyzer. The trim is 5 bases for V and 8 bases for J, with a gap of 18 bases between the germline ends. CDR1 and CDR2 (MNHEY, SVGAGI) derive from the germline V gene. Taken from cysteine to phenylalanine, the CDR3 has 14 residues. The retained sequence is limited to the CDR3, 42 bases, with the frame set at the first base.

This clonotype has just a few counts. This receptor's antigen is unknown. No much larger clonotype is one base removed from it; base qualities were not supplied. The sequenced sample was blood. This TCR derives from a young man with Graves' hyperthyroidism. In this chain, TRBV6-5 is recombined with TRBJ1-2, and the D gene may be TRBD1, 6 bases matching. In nucleotides, the sequence is TGTGCCAGCAGTGAAATTGGCAGGGGAGAAGGCTACACCTTC. Translated, it reads CASSEIGRGEGYTF.